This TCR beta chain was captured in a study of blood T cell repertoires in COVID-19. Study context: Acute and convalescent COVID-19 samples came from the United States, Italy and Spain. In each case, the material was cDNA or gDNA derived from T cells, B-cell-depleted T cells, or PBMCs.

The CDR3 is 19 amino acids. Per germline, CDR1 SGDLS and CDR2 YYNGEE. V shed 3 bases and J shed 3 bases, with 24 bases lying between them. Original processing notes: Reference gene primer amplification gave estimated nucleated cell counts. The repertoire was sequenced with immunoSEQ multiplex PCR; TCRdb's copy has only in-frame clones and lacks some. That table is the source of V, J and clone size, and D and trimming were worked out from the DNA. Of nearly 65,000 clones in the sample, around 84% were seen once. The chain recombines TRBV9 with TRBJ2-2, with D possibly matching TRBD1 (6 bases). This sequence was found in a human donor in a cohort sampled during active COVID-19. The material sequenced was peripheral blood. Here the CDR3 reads CASSAGTRLGASDTGELFF. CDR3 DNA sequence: TGTGCCAGCAGCGCCGGCACCCGTTTGGGGGCTTCGGACACCGGGGAGCTGTTTTTT.